This is a list of T cell receptor beta chains from one sample in a study of T-cell reconstitution after alpha-beta-depleted transplantation in children. Using its own MiXCR run on the PCR reads, TCRdb lists one record per CDR3 protein. The sample includes fewer than 550,000 distinct CDR3 sequences, under 20% of them seen just once. This sample comprised PBMCs, mostly from graft donor cells, obtained 360 days after TCRalphabeta/CD19-depleted stem cell transplant. The receptor source for this set is a boy in the first two years of life who had a stem cell transplant for Wiskott-Aldrich syndrome, so the T cells may come from the graft donor. Both conserved end residues are part of each CDR3. A D gene is named only where the DNA matches it firmly. Not all rows give a size; the values are once, few, many and, for expanded clones, a class.

abundance: NA; d_gene: TRBD1; v_gene: TRBV10-3; j_gene: TRBJ2-5; CDR3nt: TGTGCCATCAGGGGACAGGGGAGTGGAGAGACCCAGTACTTC; CDR3aa: CAIRGQGSGETQYF
abundance: few; d_gene: TRBD1; v_gene: TRBV6-2/TRBV6-3; j_gene: TRBJ2-1; CDR3nt: TGTGCCAGCAGTTACGGGACAGGGGAGCGGGAGTATAATGAGCAGTTCTTC; CDR3aa: CASSYGTGEREYNEQFF
abundance: few; d_gene: TRBD2; v_gene: TRBV7-9; j_gene: TRBJ2-5; CDR3nt: TGTGCCAGCAGCTTACTAGCGGGGGTCGAGACCCAGTACTTC; CDR3aa: CASSLLAGVETQYF
abundance: NA; d_gene: NA; v_gene: TRBV13; j_gene: TRBJ2-7; CDR3nt: TGTGCCAGCAGCCGTGACAGGATCACACCCTACGAGCAGTACTTC; CDR3aa: CASSRDRITPYEQYF
abundance: few; d_gene: TRBD1; v_gene: TRBV12-3/TRBV12-4; j_gene: TRBJ2-5; CDR3nt: TGTGCCAGCAGCTACTGGGACAGCCAAGAGACCCAGTACTTC; CDR3aa: CASSYWDSQETQYF
abundance: NA; d_gene: NA; v_gene: TRBV28; j_gene: TRBJ2-1; CDR3nt: TGTGCCAGCAGTTCCCAGGGTTCTTACTCCTACAATGAGCAGTTCTTC; CDR3aa: CASSSQGSYSYNEQFF
abundance: NA; d_gene: TRBD2; v_gene: TRBV6-4; j_gene: TRBJ2-3; CDR3nt: TGTGCCACTAAGGGGAAGCGGGAAGATGAAGATACGCAGTATTTT; CDR3aa: CATKGKREDEDTQYF
abundance: few; d_gene: TRBD1; v_gene: TRBV12-3/TRBV12-4; j_gene: TRBJ2-7; CDR3nt: TGTGCCAGCAGTTTGACAGGGCGCGAGCAGTACTTC; CDR3aa: CASSLTGREQYF
abundance: few; d_gene: NA; v_gene: TRBV29-1; j_gene: TRBJ2-1; CDR3nt: TGCAGCGTTGAAGGTCGCGGGGGCTGGAGGGATGAGCAGTTCTTC; CDR3aa: CSVEGRGGWRDEQFF
abundance: NA; d_gene: NA; v_gene: TRBV7-9; j_gene: TRBJ2-1; CDR3nt: TGTGCCAGCAGCTCGACTGGGCTAGCCGCAAATGAGCAGTTCTTC; CDR3aa: CASSSTGLAANEQFF
abundance: many; d_gene: NA; v_gene: TRBV2; j_gene: TRBJ2-1; CDR3nt: TGTGCCAGCAGTGAAGACGGTCAGGGCTACAATGAGCAGTTCTTC; CDR3aa: CASSEDGQGYNEQFF
abundance: few; d_gene: NA; v_gene: TRBV7-9; j_gene: TRBJ2-1; CDR3nt: TGTGCCAGCAGCCTACGCAAGGCCCCGAGGTCCTACAATGAGCAGTTCTTC; CDR3aa: CASSLRKAPRSYNEQFF
abundance: few; d_gene: NA; v_gene: TRBV3-1; j_gene: TRBJ1-5; CDR3nt: TGTGCCAGCAGCCAGGGCCCCAATCAGCCCCAGCATTTT; CDR3aa: CASSQGPNQPQHF
abundance: few; d_gene: TRBD1; v_gene: TRBV7-9; j_gene: TRBJ2-1; CDR3nt: TGTGCCAGCAGCCAACCGGGACAGAGGGCCAATGAGCAGTTCTTC; CDR3aa: CASSQPGQRANEQFF
abundance: NA; d_gene: NA; v_gene: TRBV20-1; j_gene: TRBJ2-3; CDR3nt: TGCAGTGCCCAGCCCATGCGACCGGGCGACACAGATACGCAGTATTTT; CDR3aa: CSAQPMRPGDTDTQYF
abundance: few; d_gene: TRBD1; v_gene: TRBV4-1; j_gene: TRBJ2-2; CDR3nt: TGCGCCAGCAGCCAACCAGACAGGGCCAAAGGGGACACCGGGGAGCTGTTTTTT; CDR3aa: CASSQPDRAKGDTGELFF
abundance: many; d_gene: NA; v_gene: TRBV5-1; j_gene: TRBJ2-6; CDR3nt: TGCGCCAGCAGCTCTTACAGAGTCGACTCTGGGGCCAACGTCCTGACTTTC; CDR3aa: CASSSYRVDSGANVLTF
abundance: many; d_gene: TRBD2; v_gene: TRBV5-1; j_gene: TRBJ2-1; CDR3nt: TGCGCCAGCAGCTTGGTGACGGGAGGGCCTCACAATGAGCAGTTCTTC; CDR3aa: CASSLVTGGPHNEQFF
abundance: NA; d_gene: NA; v_gene: TRBV12-3/TRBV12-4; j_gene: TRBJ2-5; CDR3nt: TGTGCCAGCAGTTTAGCAGTGAAGACCCAGTACTTC; CDR3aa: CASSLAVKTQYF
abundance: few; d_gene: TRBD2; v_gene: TRBV7-2; j_gene: TRBJ2-7; CDR3nt: TGTGCCAGCAGCTTAAAAGCGGGAGGGCCGATCGAGCAGTACTTC; CDR3aa: CASSLKAGGPIEQYF
abundance: NA; d_gene: NA; v_gene: TRBV7-2; j_gene: TRBJ1-2; CDR3nt: TGTGCCAGCAGCTTAATCGGCCACGGTTATGGCTACACCTTC; CDR3aa: CASSLIGHGYGYTF
abundance: NA; d_gene: TRBD1; v_gene: TRBV14; j_gene: TRBJ1-4; CDR3nt: TGTGCCAGCAGCCATCCGGGACAGTATGAAAAACTGTTTTTT; CDR3aa: CASSHPGQYEKLFF
abundance: few; d_gene: NA; v_gene: TRBV10-3; j_gene: TRBJ2-7; CDR3nt: TGTGCCATCAGTGAGTCGATGGATTCCTACGAGCAGTACTTC; CDR3aa: CAISESMDSYEQYF
abundance: NA; d_gene: NA; v_gene: TRBV5-1; j_gene: TRBJ2-3; CDR3nt: TGCGCCAGCAGCCCCCTGGTCGGGGAGCAGTATTTT; CDR3aa: CASSPLVGEQYF
abundance: few; d_gene: TRBD2; v_gene: TRBV18; j_gene: TRBJ2-3; CDR3nt: TGTGCCAGCTCACTGGCGACTAGCGGGGGCTCGAATACGCAGTATTTT; CDR3aa: CASSLATSGGSNTQYF
abundance: many; d_gene: TRBD1; v_gene: TRBV14; j_gene: TRBJ2-2; CDR3nt: TGTGCCAGCAGCCAGATGCAGGGGGACGGGGAGCTGTTTTTT; CDR3aa: CASSQMQGDGELFF
abundance: few; d_gene: NA; v_gene: TRBV3-1; j_gene: TRBJ1-1; CDR3nt: TGTGCCAGCAGCGCCGGGACAACTGAAGCTTTCTTT; CDR3aa: CASSAGTTEAFF
abundance: NA; d_gene: NA; v_gene: TRBV21-1; j_gene: TRBJ2-1; CDR3nt: TGTGCCAGCAAGAGGTGGGCTCGACAGTTCTTC; CDR3aa: CASKRWARQFF
abundance: few; d_gene: TRBD2; v_gene: TRBV3-1; j_gene: TRBJ2-3; CDR3nt: TGTGCCAGCAGCCAAGTAGGGACTAGCGGGACGCAGTATTTT; CDR3aa: CASSQVGTSGTQYF
abundance: few; d_gene: TRBD2; v_gene: TRBV20-1; j_gene: TRBJ2-1; CDR3nt: TGCAGTGCTAGAGATCCTCTAGCGGCGGGCAATGAGCAGTTCTTC; CDR3aa: CSARDPLAAGNEQFF
abundance: few; d_gene: NA; v_gene: TRBV24-1; j_gene: TRBJ2-5; CDR3nt: TGTGCCACCAGTGCGGGGTTCCAAGAGACCCAGTACTTC; CDR3aa: CATSAGFQETQYF